What follows are 19 T cell receptor beta chains derived from one specimen sequenced in a study of blood T cell repertoires in COVID-19. TCRdb keeps only in-frame clones here, not all; method: immunoSEQ multiplex PCR. The sample has some 41,000 clones; about 88% are singletons. The specimen was peripheral blood. Receptors originate from a man aged 55 to 70 with active COVID-19.

The J gene is TRBJ2-3, the V gene TRBV4-1; unclear D gene. Germline CDR1 and CDR2: MGHRA and YSYEKL. The CDR3 has 15 residues. Trimming left V 4 bases short and J 0 bases short, with 11 bases between. The CDR3 loop is CASSPRFGSTDTQYF. DNA of the CDR3: TGCGCCAGCAGCCCTCGATTCGGGAGCACAGATACGCAGTATTTT.

This chain links TRBV2 with TRBJ1-1; 7 positions agree with TRBD1. The V gene's germline CDR1 is SNHLY and CDR2 FYNNEI. Germline trimming cut 0 bases from V and 4 bases from J; bases unmatched to any gene: 2. CDR3 length equals 14 residues. Here the CDR3 DNA reads TGTGCCAGCAGTGAAGCACAGGGGTTCACTGAAGCTTTCTTT. This sequence encodes CASSEAQGFTEAFF. Filled out from reference TRBV2 and TRBJ1-1, the complete variable domain reads EPEVTQTPSHQVTQMGQEVILRCVPISNHLYFYWYRQILGQKVEFLVSFYNNEISEKSEIFDDQFSVERPDGSNFTLKIRSTKLEDSAMYFCASSEAQGFTEAFFGQGTRLTVV.

The chain joins TRBV3-1 (or the pseudogene TRBV3-2) to TRBJ2-2, with 8 bases matching TRBD1. V was clipped by 3 bases and J by 7 bases; unmatched bases: 10. The CDR3 has 16 residues. From germline, CDR1 is LGHDT and CDR2 YNNKEL (reference sequence). CDR3 sequence reads: CASSHPFRGRVGELFF. CDR3 DNA sequence: TGTGCCAGCAGCCACCCTTTCAGGGGGCGGGTCGGGGAGCTGTTTTTT.

The genes are TRBV11-2 and TRBJ1-2, with D maybe TRBD1 (5 bases). This CDR3 is built from 16 residues. Germline V gene data show CDR1 as SGHAT and CDR2 as FQNNGV. Trimming pared 1 base from V and 0 bases from J, leaving 12 bases between. In nucleotides, the CDR3 is TGTGCCAGCAGCTTAGCGGGGGATGATGCTAACTATGGCTACACCTTC. It is translated as CASSLAGDDANYGYTF.

The V gene is TRBV4-2, the J gene TRBJ1-5; D uncertain. The CDR3 runs 14 residues. Looked up from germline, CDR1 is LGHNA and CDR2 is YNFKEQ. V lost 1 base and J 2 bases, leaving 6 bases between the germline ends. The CDR3 region is CASSQVPGNQPQHF. For the CDR3, the DNA is TGTGCCAGCAGCCAAGTGCCAGGCAATCAGCCCCAGCATTTT.

V is TRBV7-8 and J is TRBJ1-2; 9 bases align to TRBD1. The V and J ends lost 5 bases and 0 bases, in that order; junction bases with no gene match: 4. The CDR3 runs to 15 residues. Germline lookup yields CDR1 SGHVS and CDR2 FQNEAQ. CDR3: CASSAGQGPNYGYTF. The CDR3 region has the DNA TGTGCCAGCAGCGCAGGACAGGGGCCTAACTATGGCTACACCTTC.

This sequence joins TRBV28 and TRBJ1-5; no clear D gene. The germline gives CDR1 MDHEN, CDR2 SYDVKM. CDR3 length equals 19 residues. V dropped 7 bases and J dropped 0 bases, with 25 bases sitting between them. This CDR3 is CASTTPHGSGVYSNQPQHF. The CDR3 nucleotides read TGTGCCAGCACTACCCCCCACGGGAGCGGAGTTTATAGCAATCAGCCCCAGCATTTT.

The rearrangement links TRBV12-5 to TRBJ2-7; D unresolved. V was pared by 1 base and J by 3 bases, with 7 bases between. CDR3 length: 13 amino acids. Germline V CDR1 and CDR2: LGHNT, FRNRAP. This chain's CDR3 is CASGLDSFYEQYF. Written as DNA, the CDR3 is TGTGCTAGTGGTTTGGACAGTTTCTACGAGCAGTACTTC.

This clone was observed a few times. The chain combines TRBV2 with TRBJ2-3; 13 positions agree with TRBD2. The CDR3 sequence is 14 residues long. Germline values: CDR1 SNHLY, CDR2 FYNNEI. Trimming cost V 6 bases and J 5 bases; bases outside gene matches: 2. CDR3 sequence: CASRGLAGEDTQYF. DNA of the CDR3: TGTGCCAGCAGAGGACTAGCGGGAGAAGATACGCAGTATTTT.

CDR3 loop: CASSDTRAGGNTIYF. The CDR3 nucleotides are TGTGCCAGCAGTGACACCAGGGCTGGAGGAAACACCATATATTTT. The chain has TRBV6-4 and TRBJ1-3, with TRBD1 as a possible D gene (5 bases). Germline V lookup: CDR1 MRHNA, CDR2 SNTAGT. This CDR3 comprises 15 residues. V lost 2 bases to trimming and J lost 4 bases, with 12 bases between them.

V usage is TRBV2 and J usage is TRBJ2-2; a weak D match, TRBD2 (5 bases). The CDR3 sequence is 14 residues long. Trimming removed 6 bases from V and 2 bases from J, with 10 bases in between. Per germline, CDR1 SNHLY and CDR2 FYNNEI. CDR3 bases: TGTGCCAGCAGCCACGGGGTAAACACCGGGGAGCTGTTTTTT. It is translated as CASSHGVNTGELFF.

This clone has only a few counts. The chain uses TRBV5-6 and TRBJ2-1, with a weak D call TRBD1 (5 bases). The CDR3 is 11 residues long. Trimming shortened V by 3 bases and J by 13 bases, and 11 bases separated the two germline ends. Germline assignment: CDR1 SGHDT and CDR2 YYEEEE. The CDR3 DNA follows: TGTGCCAGCAGCTCAGGGCCGTCACAGTTCTTC. This encodes CASSSGPSQFF.

This clone was detected only a few times. CDR3 coding DNA: TGTGCCAGCAGCGCCCCGGGACAGGGAACTGAAGCTTTCTTT. Translation: CASSAPGQGTEAFF. V and J are TRBV9 and TRBJ1-1; TRBD1 matches at 9 bases. The CDR3 runs to 14 residues. Looked up from germline, CDR1 is SGDLS and CDR2 is YYNGEE. Trimming at V came to 3 bases and at J to 5 bases, leaving 5 bases not matched to a gene.

This clone was counted a single time. V usage is TRBV4-1 and J usage is TRBJ1-4, with TRBD1 matching 8 bases. Germline lookup yields CDR1 MGHRA and CDR2 YSYEKL. The CDR3 is made up of 15 amino acids. The trim removed 1 base at V and 8 bases at J, leaving 6 bases unmatched. CDR3 coding DNA: TGCGCCAGCAGCCAAGTAGGAGGACAGGGCGAAAAACTGTTTTTT. It is translated as CASSQVGGQGEKLFF.

The J gene is TRBJ1-1, the V gene TRBV4-3; tentatively, D is TRBD1 (6 bases). CDR3 length equals 12 residues. The ends were cut back, 0 bases at V and 10 bases at J, with 9 bases in the middle. Germline CDR1 and CDR2: LGHNA and YSLEER. This CDR3 is CASSQDGGAAFF. In DNA, the CDR3 is TGCGCCAGCAGCCAAGATGGGGGGGCAGCTTTCTTT.

V gene TRBV28 combines with J gene TRBJ2-3; perhaps TRBD1 as D (5 bases). Per germline, CDR1 MDHEN and CDR2 SYDVKM. V was cut by 4 bases and J by 3 bases, with 14 bases left in between. The CDR3 consists of 15 residues. The CDR3, as DNA: TGTGCCAGCAGTTCTCGCCCCGACAGAACAGATACGCAGTATTTT. Translated: CASSSRPDRTDTQYF.

This clone was seen once. The J gene is TRBJ2-5, the V gene TRBV2; the match to TRBD2 covers 10 bases. The J call is in doubt because the DNA end fits TRBJ2-7 better. The CDR3 loop spans 15 amino acids. The V gene's germline CDR1 is SNHLY and CDR2 FYNNEI. CDR3 protein: CASRVAGGSTYEQYF. For the CDR3, the DNA is TGTGCCAGCAGAGTAGCGGGAGGCTCGACCTACGAGCAGTACTTC.

The chain joins TRBV27 to TRBJ2-1; 8 bases align to TRBD2. Germline values: CDR1 MNHEY, CDR2 SMNVEV (reference sequence). The CDR3 is 15 amino acids. The J segment lost 5 bases and the V segment lost 5 bases, leaving 8 bases of the junction unmatched. CDR3 amino acids: CASSTGLEADNEQFF. In DNA form, the CDR3 reads TGTGCCAGCAGTACGGGACTAGAGGCAGACAATGAGCAGTTCTTC.

The gene calls are TRBV18 and TRBJ2-1; 15 nucleotides match TRBD2. Germline V CDR1 and CDR2: KGHSH, LQKENI. V dropped 4 bases and J dropped 7; count of bases not matched to a gene: 2. The CDR3 totals 15 residues. In DNA, the CDR3 is TGTGCCAGCTCACGGACTAGCGGGAGGGGGAATGAGCAGTTCTTC. Encoded protein: CASSRTSGRGNEQFF.